These 12 T cell receptor beta chains originate from one sample sequenced in a study of T cells in Graves' hyperthyroidism and ophthalmopathy. The source material, RNA transcripts, was used to amplify TCR beta CDR3 regions. In the first-round RT-PCR of the TCR CDR3, the HTBI primer set was used. TCRdb reprocessed the multiplex PCR reads via MiXCR and lists one record per CDR3 protein. Found here are some 510,000 distinct CDR3 sequences, about 20% of them singletons; the top ten hold about 25%. The specimen was blood. Receptor source: a young man with Graves' hyperthyroidism.

This clonotype was seen many times. This chain uses TRBV27 with TRBJ1-1; D is unclear. Trimming cost V 3 bases and J 4 bases, with 9 bases left between them. Germline values: CDR1 MNHEY, CDR2 SMNVEV (reference sequence). There are 13 residues in the CDR3. CDR3 DNA: TGTGCCAGCAGTTTTTCACTAGGCACTGAAGCTTTCTTT. This gives the protein CASSFSLGTEAFF.

This clonotype was detected only a few times. This chain joins TRBV29-1 and TRBJ2-5; weak D call: TRBD1 (6 bases). Trimming stripped 6 bases from V and 9 bases from J, with 17 bases between. There are 12 residues in the CDR3. CDR1 is SQVTM, CDR2 ANQGSEA, per germline. The CDR3 sequence is CSVGTPGESQYF. The DNA of the CDR3 is TGCAGCGTAGGGACCCCAGGGGAGTCCCAGTACTTC.

This clonotype was counted ten times or more. J is TRBJ1-1 and V is TRBV7-8; no clear D gene. Trimming took off 9 bases at V and 5 bases at J, with 22 bases between the two ends. This CDR3 is built from 15 residues. Germline-derived CDR1 and CDR2 are SGHVS and FQNEAQ. Here the CDR3 DNA reads TGTGCCAGTCGATATACGGTTTCGGGTAAAACTGAAGCTTTCTTT. This codes for CASRYTVSGKTEAFF.

This clonotype occurred many times. The chain is built from TRBV20-1 and TRBJ2-5; D gene uncertain. Trimming removed 5 bases from V and 5 bases from J, with 21 bases in between. Germline loops: CDR1 DFQATT, CDR2 SNEGSKA (reference sequence). The CDR3 contains 15 residues. The CDR3 here is CSAGHDVGLRETQYF. In DNA form, the CDR3 reads TGCAGTGCTGGGCACGATGTGGGTTTAAGGGAGACCCAGTACTTC.

This clonotype was seen at least ten times. The chain recombines TRBV28 with TRBJ2-7, with D uncertain. The CDR3 covers 12 residues. Germline CDR1 reads MDHEN; CDR2 reads SYDVKM. The germline V and J ends were trimmed by 7 bases and 4 bases, with 11 bases remaining between them. In DNA, the CDR3 is TGTGCCAGCACCCGGCAGCCTTACGAGCAGTACTTC. It yields the protein CASTRQPYEQYF.

V and J are TRBV6-2 or TRBV6-3 and TRBJ2-2, with unresolved D. The germline V and J ends were trimmed by 2 bases and 0 bases, with 10 bases remaining between them. This CDR3 comprises 16 residues. Germline-derived CDR1 and CDR2 are MNHEY and SVGEGT. The CDR3 nucleotides read TGTGCCAGCAGTTACGAGGTAGATCCGAACACCGGGGAGCTGTTTTTT. Amino acid sequence: CASSYEVDPNTGELFF.

This clonotype appeared many times. The chain is built from TRBV4-1 and TRBJ2-7, with TRBD2 matching 7 bases. The V segment lost 3 bases and the J segment 0 bases; nucleotides outside the gene matches: 5. The CDR3 loop spans 15 amino acids. The germline V gene encodes CDR1 MGHRA and CDR2 YSYEKL. CDR3 region: CASSQQSGVSYEQYF. CDR3 nucleotide sequence: TGCGCCAGCAGCCAGCAAAGCGGGGTCTCCTACGAGCAGTACTTC.

As for this clonotype: A single base separates this from a much larger clone, so it may be a read error. The gene calls are TRBV5-1 and TRBJ1-2, with unresolved D. The CDR3 sequence is 13 residues long. The germline V and J ends were trimmed by 0 bases and 8 bases, with 11 bases remaining between them. Germline V gives CDR1 SGHRS, CDR2 YFSETQ. The CDR3 bases are TGCGCCAGCAGCTTGGACGGGGTCGGAGGCTACACCTTC. This translates into CASSLDGVGGYTF.

The rearrangement joins TRBV2 to TRBJ1-1, with D perhaps TRBD1 (5 bases). This CDR3 has 13 amino acids. V was pared by 8 bases and J by 7 bases, with 17 bases between. Germline V CDR1 and CDR2: SNHLY, FYNNEI. The CDR3 reads CASAQGGSIEAFF. The CDR3 nucleotides are TGTGCCAGCGCTCAGGGAGGTAGTATTGAAGCTTTCTTT. The variable domain in full, with the rest retrieved from reference TRBV2 and TRBJ1-1, is EPEVTQTPSHQVTQMGQEVILRCVPISNHLYFYWYRQILGQKVEFLVSFYNNEISEKSEIFDDQFSVERPDGSNFTLKIRSTKLEDSAMYFCASAQGGSIEAFFGQGTRLTVV.

This clonotype showed up just a few times. This sequence joins TRBV29-1 and TRBJ2-7; 11 nucleotides agree with TRBD2. The CDR3 sequence is 14 residues long. CDR1 SQVTM and CDR2 ANQGSEA come from the germline V gene. J was trimmed by 3 bases and V by 4 bases; bases with no gene match: 5. CDR3 sequence: CSVVGLAVGYEQYF. The CDR3 DNA reads as TGCAGCGTTGTGGGACTAGCGGTGGGCTACGAGCAGTACTTC.

This clonotype was found many times. This chain links TRBV6-2 or TRBV6-3 with TRBJ1-1; D is ambiguous. This CDR3 is 13 amino acids long. V lost 2 bases and J 0 bases, leaving 4 bases between the germline ends. CDR1 is MNHEY and CDR2 is SVGEGT in the germline V gene. As DNA, the CDR3 is TGTGCCAGCAGTTACAGGATGAACACTGAAGCTTTCTTT. Translation gives CASSYRMNTEAFF.

This clonotype was detected many times. V usage is TRBV28 and J usage is TRBJ2-7; a weak D match, TRBD2 (5 bases). The germline V gene encodes CDR1 MDHEN and CDR2 SYDVKM. V was pared by 3 bases and J by 7 bases, with 10 bases between. The CDR3 covers 12 residues. The CDR3 region has the DNA TGTGCCAGCAGTTTGTCCACTAGGGAGCAGTACTTC. Translating it yields CASSLSTREQYF.